Detailed here is one TCR beta chain. Antigen: not known. The data belong to a study of cytomegalovirus exposure and HLA in healthy donors. Researchers ran the PCR with 60 Vbeta and 13 Jbeta primers. TCRdb's copy holds only in-frame clones and misses some; the assay was immunoSEQ multiplex PCR. The sample includes 150,000 to 200,000 clones, around three quarters of them seen just once. Points from the study as a whole: In vitro experiments confirmed that three CMV-associated chains were specific for CMV antigens.

CDR1 is MNHEY and CDR2 is SMNVEV in the germline V gene (reference sequence). CDR3 length: 12 residues. Trimming removed 5 bases at V and 3 bases at J, with 8 bases between. Material for sequencing was PBMCs. The sequence came from a man in his thirties or forties in good health and CMV-seronegative. This chain joins TRBV27 and TRBJ2-7; D unclear. CDR3 bases: TGTGCCAGCAGTACTCCGGGCTACGAGCAGTACTTC. Its protein product is CASSTPGYEQYF.